A single sample gave rise to the 17 T cell receptor beta chains below, sequenced in a study of T cell responses to AZD1222 COVID-19 vaccine. Produced via immunoSEQ multiplex PCR; TCRdb's table is partial and in-frame only. The data hold 150,000 to 200,000 clones, with around 94% observed a single time. The specimen was peripheral blood, collected 28 days after the second AZD1222 dose. These TCRs come from an adult who received the AZD1222 COVID-19 vaccine.

The chain links TRBV19 to TRBJ2-7; 8 bases fit TRBD2. CDR3 length equals 13 residues. Unmatched junction bases numbered 2, after V lost 5 bases and J lost 2 bases. Germline-derived CDR1 and CDR2 are LNHDA and SQIVND (reference sequence). The CDR3 nucleotides read TGTGCCAGTAGTCTAGCGGGCGCCTACGAGCAGTACTTC. Amino acid sequence: CASSLAGAYEQYF.

The chain couples TRBV7-2 to TRBJ1-6, with a tentative D call TRBD1 (5 bases). CDR3 size: 15 residues. The V gene's germline CDR1 is SGHTA and CDR2 FQGNSA. V was shortened by 1 base and J by 7 bases, with 11 bases between the two germline ends. The CDR3: CASSLDQGMNSPLHF. The DNA for the CDR3 is TGTGCCAGCAGCTTAGATCAGGGCATGAATTCACCCCTCCACTTT. The variable domain in full, completed from reference TRBV7-2 and TRBJ1-6, reads GAGVSQSPSNKVTEKGKDVELRCDPISGHTALYWYRQSLGQGLEFLIYFQGNSAPDKSGLPSDRFSAERTGGSVSTLTIQRTQQEDSAVYLCASSLDQGMNSPLHFGNGTRLTVT.

This chain connects TRBV3-1 (or the pseudogene TRBV3-2) to TRBJ1-2; TRBD1 is a possible D gene (5 bases). The CDR3 is 14 residues long. Germline V CDR1 and CDR2: LGHDT, YNNKEL (reference sequence). V lost 4 bases, J lost 4 bases, and 13 bases lay in between. CDR3 sequence reads: CASSRQGRGYGYTF. The CDR3 coding sequence is TGTGCCAGCAGCCGTCAGGGACGGGGCTATGGCTACACCTTC.

The V and J genes are TRBV11-2 and TRBJ2-6, with no clear D. Trimming pared 3 bases from V and 0 bases from J, leaving 9 bases between. Germline CDR1 and CDR2: SGHAT and FQNNGV. The CDR3 is 16 residues long. The CDR3 DNA is TGTGCCAGCAGCTTTATGACACACTCTGGGGCCAACGTCCTGACTTTC. It is translated as CASSFMTHSGANVLTF.

The genes are TRBV28 and TRBJ2-1, with TRBD2 as a possible D gene (5 bases). Germline V lookup: CDR1 MDHEN, CDR2 SYDVKM. The V end was cut by 3 bases, the J end by 2 bases, with 8 bases between. CDR3 length equals 14 residues. The CDR3 region has the DNA TGTGCCAGCAGTTTCGTCGGGGCCTACAATGAGCAGTTCTTC. This encodes CASSFVGAYNEQFF.

The chain links TRBV27 to TRBJ1-2; 8 nucleotides agree with TRBD1. CDR3 length equals 15 residues. Germline assignment: CDR1 MNHEY and CDR2 SMNVEV (reference sequence). Unmatched junction bases numbered 12, after V lost 5 bases and J lost 7 bases. CDR3 in DNA: TGTGCCAGCAGTCCAGTCGGACAGGGAGTAACTGGCTACACCTTC. Residues: CASSPVGQGVTGYTF.

The chain uses TRBV11-1 and TRBJ2-7; D call uncertain. The V and J ends lost 3 bases and 7 bases respectively, with 13 bases between them. CDR1 and CDR2 (germline): SGHAT, FQDESV (reference sequence). This CDR3 is built from 13 residues. CDR3 DNA: TGTGCCAGCAGCTTTTCATCTGGGCCTGAGCAGTACTTC. Its protein product is CASSFSSGPEQYF.

V and J are TRBV7-3 and TRBJ2-2; D perhaps matches TRBD2 (5 bases). This CDR3 contains 15 residues. CDR1 and CDR2 from the germline V gene are SGHTA and FQGTGA. V lost 3 bases and J lost 6, with 14 bases in between. CDR3 nucleotides: TGTGCCAGCAGCTTGGAGGCGAGGGTGGCCGGGGAGCTGTTTTTT. Translated, it gives CASSLEARVAGELFF.

This rearrangement joins TRBV6-6 to TRBJ2-2; TRBD1 or TRBD2 may be the D gene (5 bases each). The CDR3 length is 15 residues. Germline CDR1 reads MNHNY; CDR2 reads SVGAGI (reference sequence). V dropped 7 bases and J dropped 1 base, with 13 bases sitting between them. CDR3 amino acids: CASTPGRQNTGELFF. CDR3 DNA sequence: TGTGCCAGCACCCCGGGACGTCAGAACACCGGGGAGCTGTTTTTT.

The chain is built from TRBV6-2 or TRBV6-3 and TRBJ2-1; D uncertain. The CDR3 is made up of 11 amino acids. Trimming left V 2 bases short and J 8 bases short, with 4 bases between. Germline CDR1 MNHEY, CDR2 SVGEGT. Written as DNA, the CDR3 is TGTGCCAGCAGTTACACGTATGAGCAGTTCTTC. Residues: CASSYTYEQFF.

The gene calls are TRBV7-9 and TRBJ2-3; D not resolved. The CDR3 loop spans 14 amino acids. V was trimmed by 5 bases and J by 4 bases, leaving 13 bases between them. Germline values: CDR1 SEHNR, CDR2 FQNEAQ (reference sequence). Written as DNA, the CDR3 is TGTGCCAGCAGCCCGACCCCCGGGTCAGATACGCAGTATTTT. Its protein product is CASSPTPGSDTQYF. The full variable domain, with the rest looked up from reference TRBV7-9 and TRBJ2-3, is DTGVSQNPRHKITKRGQNVTFRCDPISEHNRLYWYRQTLGQGPEFLTYFQNEAQLEKSRLLSDRFSAERPKGSFSTLEIQRTEQGDSAMYLCASSPTPGSDTQYFGPGTRLTVL.

This chain's CDR3 is CASRIHDSNQPQHF. CDR3 in DNA: TGTGCCAGTAGGATCCATGACAGTAATCAGCCCCAGCATTTT. The gene calls are TRBV19 and TRBJ1-5; maybe TRBD1 (5 bases). CDR1 is LNHDA, CDR2 SQIVND, per germline (reference sequence). The CDR3 is made up of 14 amino acids. The ends were cut back, 6 bases at V and 4 bases at J, with 13 bases in the middle.

The chain couples TRBV6-5 to TRBJ2-7, with 7 bases matching TRBD1. CDR3 length: 13 residues. V was clipped by 2 bases and J by 9 bases; unmatched bases: 7. Germline V gene data show CDR1 as MNHEY and CDR2 as SVGAGI. Here the CDR3 reads CASSYHITGAQYF. The DNA for the CDR3 is TGTGCCAGCAGTTACCACATTACAGGGGCGCAGTACTTC.

This clone has only a few counts. The chain recombines TRBV30 with TRBJ2-7, with TRBD2 identical over 8 bases. With 1 base clipped from V and 4 bases from J, the junction kept 0 bases outside the gene matches. Germline values: CDR1 GTSNPN, CDR2 SVGIG (reference sequence). The length of the CDR3 is 12 residues. CDR3 residues: CAWSAGGYEQYF. The CDR3 coding sequence is TGTGCCTGGAGTGCGGGGGGGTACGAGCAGTACTTC.

This chain links TRBV6-2 or TRBV6-3 with TRBJ2-1, with D perhaps assigned TRBD1 or TRBD2 (5 bases each). In germline, CDR1 is MNHEY, CDR2 SVGEGT. Trimming cost V 2 bases and J 7 bases, with 9 bases left between them. The CDR3 sequence is 13 residues long. CDR3 region: CASSYLGRNEQFF. The CDR3 bases are TGTGCCAGCAGTTACCTGGGACGGAATGAGCAGTTCTTC.

The chain has TRBV30 and TRBJ1-4, with 7 bases identical to TRBD1. With 1 base clipped from V and 8 bases from J, the junction kept 7 bases outside the gene matches. The CDR3 contains 14 residues. CDR1 GTSNPN and CDR2 SVGIG come from the germline V gene (reference sequence). CDR3 loop: CAWSGGTVGEKLFF. The CDR3 bases are TGTGCCTGGAGTGGGGGGACAGTAGGGGAAAAACTGTTTTTT. Together with reference TRBV30 and TRBJ1-4, the CDR3 gives the full variable domain: SQTIHQWPATLVQPVGSPLSLECTVEGTSNPNLYWYRQAAGRGLQLLFYSVGIGQISSEVPQNLSASRPQDRQFILSSKKLLLSDSGFYLCAWSGGTVGEKLFFGSGTQLSVL.

V and J are TRBV9 and TRBJ2-1; 7 bases map to TRBD2. V shed 4 bases, J shed 4 bases, and the junction held 11 bases outside the gene matches. CDR1 is SGDLS and CDR2 is YYNGEE in the germline V gene. This CDR3 contains 16 residues. CDR3 bases: TGTGCCAGCAGCCCCCGGGGGGAACTTAAATACAATGAGCAGTTCTTC. Translation: CASSPRGELKYNEQFF.